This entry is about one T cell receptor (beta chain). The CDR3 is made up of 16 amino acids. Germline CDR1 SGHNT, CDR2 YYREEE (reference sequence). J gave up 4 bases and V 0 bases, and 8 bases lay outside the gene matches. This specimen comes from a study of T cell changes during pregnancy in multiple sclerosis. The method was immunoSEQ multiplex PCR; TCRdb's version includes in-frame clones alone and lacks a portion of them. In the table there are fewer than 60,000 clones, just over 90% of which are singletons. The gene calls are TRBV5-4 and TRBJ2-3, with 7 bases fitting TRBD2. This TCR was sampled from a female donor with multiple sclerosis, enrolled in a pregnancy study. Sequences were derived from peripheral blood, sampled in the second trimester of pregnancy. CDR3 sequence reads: CASSLGGGVRADTQYF. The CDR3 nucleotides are TGTGCCAGCAGCTTGGGTGGGGGGGTTCGGGCAGATACGCAGTATTTT.